This passage covers 30 T cell receptor beta chains from one sample sequenced in a study of blood T cells in healthy people across ages (dated by TCRdb to 2013 to 2016). The library was generated by 5' RACE. The sequencer was an Illumina HiSeq 2500. A second about 7 to 12 cycle PCR used a sample-barcoded 5' primer and a J-beta primer mix. The raw public data were reprocessed by TCRdb itself: fastp quality trimming at Q25, MiXCR clonotype calling, in-frame beta chains only. Entries that share a CDR3 protein sequence are merged under the most common genes and DNA. Counted in this sample were about 780,000 distinct CDR3 sequences; around 25% of them appeared once. Around 2.9% of the sample rests with the top ten. These data were also filed under a second study, of T cells of mothers and their children.

Specimen: blood. The origin of the receptors is a boy younger than 18 in good health.

For this clonotype: In this CDR3 the conserved last residue, phenylalanine or tryptophan, is missing, so a read error is likely. This sequence joins TRBV18 and TRBJ2-4; D remains unclear. This CDR3 has 13 residues. The germline V and J ends were trimmed by 2 bases and 8 bases, with 10 bases remaining between them. Germline values: CDR1 KGHSH, CDR2 LQKENI. The CDR3 spells CASSPGLMDIQYL. In nucleotides, the CDR3 is TGTGCCAGCTCACCAGGGTTAATGGACATTCAGTACCTC.

The rearrangement uses TRBV29-1 and TRBJ2-5; TRBD2 matches at 11 bases. Germline V gene data show CDR1 as SQVTM and CDR2 as ANQGSEA. The CDR3 has 15 amino acids. Trimming at V came to 3 bases and at J to 5 bases, leaving 8 bases not matched to a gene. This chain's CDR3 is CSVDGLAGGGETQYF. As DNA, the CDR3 is TGCAGCGTTGACGGGCTAGCGGGGGGCGGGGAGACCCAGTACTTC.

The chain employs TRBV12-3 or TRBV12-4 and TRBJ1-4; TRBD1 matches 8 bases. CDR3 length: 13 amino acids. J was trimmed by 5 bases and V by 7 bases; bases with no gene match: 3. DNA of the CDR3: TGTGCCAGCAACCGGGACAGGAATGAAAAACTGTTTTTT. It is translated as CASNRDRNEKLFF.

The genes are TRBV5-1 and TRBJ2-3; TRBD2 aligns across 7 bases. The CDR3 is 13 residues long. Trimming cost V 0 bases and J 6 bases; bases outside gene matches: 1. Germline V gene sequence: CDR1 SGHRS, CDR2 YFSETQ. Here the CDR3 reads CASSLEAGDTQYF. CDR3 coding DNA: TGCGCCAGCAGCTTGGAAGCGGGGGATACGCAGTATTTT.

This clonotype has only a few counts. Compared with germline, one end of the junction differs, possibly owing to a read error. The chain has TRBV12-3 or TRBV12-4 and TRBJ2-1, with 11 bases aligning to TRBD2. This CDR3 spans 16 amino acids. The CDR3 nucleotides are TGTCCCAGCAGTTTAGGTAGCGGGGGGGTAAACAATGAGCAGTTCTTC. Residues: CPSSLGSGGVNNEQFF.

The chain has TRBV20-1 and TRBJ2-5; the D is unclear. The assigned J gene may be wrong: the sequence end matches TRBJ2-1 better. Germline values: CDR1 DFQATT, CDR2 SNEGSKA (reference sequence). This CDR3 spans 13 amino acids. The CDR3 reads CSARTQLGYEQFF. In DNA form, the CDR3 reads TGCAGTGCTAGAACCCAGCTGGGATACGAGCAGTTCTTC.

This clonotype was seen once. V and J are TRBV7-2 and TRBJ2-3; D gene unclear. Between the trimmed V and J ends, which lost 3 bases and 2 bases, there was a span of 6 bases. Germline CDR1 reads SGHTA; CDR2 reads FQGNSA. This CDR3 is 13 amino acids long. The CDR3 is CASSFPHTDTQYF. The CDR3 DNA is TGTGCCAGCAGCTTCCCCCACACAGATACGCAGTATTTT.

The chain couples TRBV12-3 or TRBV12-4 to TRBJ2-7; D is unclear. CDR3 length equals 15 residues. Trimming cost V 2 bases and J 2 bases, with 13 bases left between them. CDR3 amino acids: CASSLNRGSPYEQYF. CDR3 bases: TGTGCCAGCAGTTTAAATCGTGGGTCTCCCTACGAGCAGTACTTC.

The sample holds many counts of this clonotype. This CDR3 is CASSSTAAETQYF. CDR3 DNA: TGTGCCAGCAGCTCCACGGCGGCAGAGACCCAGTACTTC. The genes are TRBV2 and TRBJ2-1; D gene unclear. The J call may not be correct, given that the DNA end is closer to TRBJ2-5. The CDR3 extends over 13 amino acids. Germline V gene sequence: CDR1 SNHLY, CDR2 FYNNEI.

The rearrangement joins TRBV10-2 to TRBJ2-5; D possibly corresponds to TRBD2 (6 bases). The CDR3 has 13 amino acids. Germline V gene sequence: CDR1 WSHSY, CDR2 SAAADI. The V gene lost 10 bases and the J gene lost 2 bases, with 14 bases spanning the gap. The CDR3 is CATERGAQETQYF. The CDR3 DNA is TGCGCCACCGAGCGCGGGGCTCAAGAGACCCAGTACTTC.

This clonotype has only a few counts. CDR3 protein: CSVIRGLHRYEQYF. The CDR3, as DNA: TGCAGCGTTATACGGGGACTGCACCGCTACGAGCAGTACTTC. This chain joins TRBV29-1 and TRBJ2-7; TRBD2 is a possible D gene (6 bases). In germline, CDR1 is SQVTM, CDR2 ANQGSEA. Trimming removed 5 bases at V and 3 bases at J, with 17 bases between. The CDR3 sequence is 14 residues long.

This clonotype was counted between two and nine times. The junction shows a germline mismatch at one end, possibly a read error. This CDR3 reads CACSLERQETQYF. CDR3 coding DNA: TGTGCCTGCAGCTTAGAAAGGCAAGAGACCCAGTACTTC. This rearrangement joins TRBV11-2 to TRBJ2-1; D is unresolved. Matching the DNA end better, TRBJ2-5 makes the J call doubtful. CDR3 length equals 13 residues. Germline values: CDR1 SGHAT, CDR2 FQNNGV.

This clonotype was counted ten times or more. The rearrangement uses TRBV29-1 and TRBJ1-2, with D possibly matching TRBD1 (5 bases). V lost 4 bases and J lost 4, with 19 bases in between. Germline V lookup: CDR1 SQVTM, CDR2 ANQGSEA. The CDR3 spans 15 residues. CDR3 sequence (DNA): TGCAGCGTTGTGGGGGATCGGGGCGGCTTCTATGGCTACACCTTC. Translation gives CSVVGDRGGFYGYTF. Based on the CDR3 plus reference TRBV29-1 and TRBJ1-2, the full variable domain is SAVISQKPSRDICQRGTSLTIQCQVDSQVTMMFWYRQQPGQSLTLIATANQGSEATYESGFVIDKFPISRPNLTFSTLTVSNMSPEDSSIYLCSVVGDRGGFYGYTFGSGTRLTVV.

A single count supports this clonotype. V and J are TRBV7-2 and TRBJ2-5; 11 nucleotides match TRBD2. CDR3 length: 17 residues. V lost 5 bases, J lost 1 base, and 9 bases stayed unmatched. Germline CDR1 is SGHTA and CDR2 is FQGNSA. CDR3 sequence: CASSADLTSGGQETQYF. CDR3 nucleotides: TGTGCCAGCAGCGCCGACCTTACTAGCGGGGGCCAAGAGACCCAGTACTTC.

Only a few counts were recorded for this clonotype. This chain connects TRBV20-1 to TRBJ2-7; 9 bases fit TRBD1. The V gene's germline CDR1 is DFQATT and CDR2 SNEGSKA (reference sequence). The CDR3 consists of 15 residues. Trimming removed 5 bases from V and 2 bases from J; junction bases left unmatched: 10. In DNA form, the CDR3 reads TGCAGTGCTCACTCCCGGGACAGGGCCGCCTACGAGCAGTACTTC. Its protein is CSAHSRDRAAYEQYF.

The CDR3 bases are TGCGCCAGCAGCCCGGGACCGGGGAACACTGAAGCTTTCTTT. Encoded protein: CASSPGPGNTEAFF. The chain couples TRBV4-1 to TRBJ1-1; weak D call: TRBD1 (5 bases). V shed 4 bases and J shed 1 base, with 10 bases lying between them. There are 14 residues in the CDR3. Per germline, CDR1 MGHRA and CDR2 YSYEKL.

This clonotype was seen a few times. The rearrangement uses TRBV10-3 and TRBJ2-7; TRBD2 agrees at 9 bases. The end of the DNA aligns better with TRBJ2-5, so the J call may be wrong. This CDR3 spans 15 amino acids. Germline V gene data show CDR1 as ENHRY and CDR2 as SYGVKD. The CDR3 region is CAIRSGGTSRETQYF. CDR3 bases: TGTGCCATCAGATCAGGGGGGACTAGCAGAGAGACCCAGTACTTC.

In this sample, this clonotype turned up a few times. J is TRBJ2-3 and V is TRBV7-9; maybe TRBD1 (5 bases). The germline gives CDR1 SEHNR, CDR2 FQNEAQ (reference sequence). V gave up 1 base and J gave up 3 bases, with 14 bases separating them. This CDR3 is 16 amino acids long. CDR3 DNA: TGTGCCAGCAGCTTAGTTCTGGCCCCAGGGACAGATACGCAGTATTTT. It codes for CASSLVLAPGTDTQYF.

This clonotype was observed a handful of times. The CDR3 region is CASSYHRQLAGGPEQYF. The CDR3 bases are TGTGCCAGCAGTTACCATCGCCAACTAGCGGGGGGGCCTGAGCAGTACTTC. The chain combines TRBV6-6 with TRBJ2-7; 13 nucleotides agree with TRBD2. Unmatched junction bases numbered 11, after V lost 2 bases and J lost 7 bases. CDR1 and CDR2 from the germline V gene are MNHNY and SVGAGI (reference sequence). This CDR3 spans 17 amino acids.

This clonotype was recorded a few times. The rearrangement links TRBV6-1 to TRBJ2-5, with 7 bases identical to TRBD2. Germline V CDR1 and CDR2: MNHNS, SASEGT. The V segment lost 7 bases and the J segment 2 bases; nucleotides outside the gene matches: 10. The CDR3 runs to 15 residues. The CDR3 spells CASTDGGTGQETQYF. Written as DNA, the CDR3 is TGTGCCAGCACCGACGGGGGGACGGGTCAAGAGACCCAGTACTTC.

J is TRBJ2-2 and V is TRBV7-2; 7 bases are shared with TRBD2. This CDR3 is 17 amino acids long. V dropped 1 base and J dropped 1; count of bases not matched to a gene: 6. Germline lookup yields CDR1 SGHTA and CDR2 FQGNSA. The CDR3 bases are TGTGCCAGCAGCTTAGGGATTTCGGGGGGGAACACCGGGGAGCTGTTTTTT. Residues: CASSLGISGGNTGELFF.

This clonotype has just a few counts. The V gene is TRBV4-1, the J gene TRBJ2-2; 8 nucleotides match TRBD2. Germline-derived CDR1 and CDR2 are MGHRA and YSYEKL. The CDR3 covers 16 residues. With V trimmed by 4 bases and J by 4 bases, 8 bases remained unmatched. CDR3 DNA: TGCGCCAGCAGCCCCGGGGGGGCGGTTGGCACCGGGGAGCTGTTTTTT. Its translation is CASSPGGAVGTGELFF.

The chain links TRBV28 to TRBJ1-2; 7 nucleotides agree with TRBD1. CDR1 MDHEN and CDR2 SYDVKM come from the germline V gene. This CDR3 is built from 16 residues. J lost 6 bases, V lost 4 bases, and 14 bases had no gene match. The CDR3 sequence: CASSSPTGDRANGYTF. The CDR3 DNA is TGTGCCAGCAGTTCCCCCACCGGTGACAGGGCTAATGGCTACACCTTC.

Worth noting for this clonotype: Its ends do not fully match the called genes, so a read error is possible. The rearrangement uses TRBV10-3 and TRBJ2-7, with 7 bases identical to TRBD1. This CDR3 spans 12 amino acids. Germline V lookup: CDR1 ENHRY, CDR2 SYGVKD. The CDR3 sequence: CAVGTASYEHYF. For the CDR3, the DNA is TGTGCCGTCGGGACAGCCTCCTACGAGCACTACTTC.

With regard to this clonotype: At one boundary the junction diverges from the germline segment, which might be a read error. The chain uses TRBV20-1 and TRBJ1-1, with D tentatively TRBD1 (5 bases). The CDR3 spans 14 residues. The germline gives CDR1 DFQATT, CDR2 SNEGSKA (reference sequence). CDR3 residues: CSARDSGRSTGAFF. CDR3 nucleotide sequence: TGCAGTGCAAGGGACTCGGGTCGAAGCACTGGAGCTTTCTTT.

The gene calls are TRBV9 and TRBJ2-5; D may correspond to TRBD1 or TRBD2 (5 bases each). Near its end, the DNA agrees better with TRBJ2-1, so the J call may be wrong. Germline V gives CDR1 SGDLS, CDR2 YYNGEE. The CDR3 spans 12 residues. The CDR3 DNA sequence: TGTGCCAGCAGCGTAGGAGGGACTGAGCAGTTCTTC. Its translation: CASSVGGTEQFF.

The CDR3 region is CATSRDYETPGTEAFF. The CDR3 bases are TGTGCCACCAGCAGAGATTATGAGACGCCTGGTACTGAAGCTTTCTTT. The chain links TRBV15 to TRBJ1-1; the D is unclear. Germline V gives CDR1 LNHNV, CDR2 YYDKDF (reference sequence). The CDR3 loop spans 16 amino acids. V was shortened by 0 bases and J by 5 bases, with 16 bases between the two germline ends.

The chain joins TRBV30 to TRBJ1-2; maybe TRBD1 (5 bases). Trimming pared 5 bases from V and 3 bases from J, leaving 22 bases between. Germline assignment: CDR1 GTSNPN and CDR2 SVGIG (reference sequence). CDR3 size: 16 residues. The CDR3 reads CAWGLTPGRGDYGYTF. In DNA, the CDR3 is TGTGCCTGGGGGCTTACCCCGGGACGCGGGGACTATGGCTACACCTTC.

The chain joins TRBV11-2 to TRBJ1-5, with 7 bases aligning to TRBD1. Germline V gene lookup returns CDR1 SGHAT and CDR2 FQNNGV. J gave up 9 bases and V 4 bases, and 12 bases lay outside the gene matches. CDR3 size: 15 residues. The CDR3 DNA sequence: TGTGCCAGCAGCTCTCGACAGGGCCCTGGGGCGCCCCAGCATTTT. Protein: CASSSRQGPGAPQHF.

The gene calls are TRBV15 and TRBJ1-1; no reliable D call. CDR3 size: 12 residues. Between the trimmed V and J ends, which lost 7 bases and 1 base, there was a span of 7 bases. The V gene's germline CDR1 is LNHNV and CDR2 YYDKDF (reference sequence). This CDR3 is CATTNGNTEAFF. The CDR3 bases are TGTGCCACCACCAACGGGAACACTGAAGCTTTCTTT.